This passage covers 8 T cell receptor beta chains from one sample sequenced in a study of blood T cell repertoires in COVID-19. Assay used: immunoSEQ multiplex PCR; TCRdb lists only in-frame clones, some missing. The data show a few hundred thousand clones, about 83% seen once. Sequencing input: peripheral blood. The receptors derive from a woman in her 50s with acute or convalescent COVID-19.

The V and J genes are TRBV2 and TRBJ1-4, with D maybe TRBD1 (6 bases). Trimming took off 6 bases at V and 4 bases at J, with 12 bases between the two ends. Germline-derived CDR1 and CDR2 are SNHLY and FYNNEI. The length of the CDR3 is 14 residues. CDR3 DNA: TGTGCCAGCAGACCCGACAGGAATAATGAAAAACTGTTTTTT. It is translated as CASRPDRNNEKLFF.

The V call is TRBV6-5, the J call TRBJ2-5; TRBD1 matches 8 bases. This CDR3 comprises 12 residues. Germline assignment: CDR1 MNHEY and CDR2 SVGAGI. J gave up 5 bases and V 5 bases, and 1 base lay outside the gene matches. CDR3 coding DNA: TGTGCCAGCAGTCGACAGGGGGAGACCCAGTACTTC. This encodes CASSRQGETQYF.

The chain couples TRBV30 to TRBJ1-4, with D possibly TRBD1 on 6 matching bases. Germline CDR1 GTSNPN, CDR2 SVGIG (reference sequence). Trimming cost V 0 bases and J 1 base, with 12 bases left between them. The CDR3 loop spans 16 amino acids. CDR3 protein: CAWSVQDRLTNEKLFF. The CDR3 DNA reads TGTGCCTGGAGTGTACAAGACAGGTTAACTAATGAAAAACTGTTTTTT.

CDR3: CASSPQGPYNEQFF. DNA of the CDR3: TGTGCCAGCAGTCCACAGGGCCCCTACAATGAGCAGTTCTTC. The chain has TRBV6-5 and TRBJ2-1, with a tentative D call TRBD1 (6 bases). Germline CDR1 and CDR2: MNHEY and SVGAGI. Trimming took 5 bases from V and 2 from J, leaving 10 bases between them. The CDR3 is made up of 14 amino acids.

This clone was observed a few times. The V call is TRBV6-5, the J call TRBJ2-3; maybe TRBD1 (5 bases). This CDR3 is built from 15 residues. Germline assignment: CDR1 MNHEY and CDR2 SVGAGI. V was shortened by 6 bases and J by 2 bases, with 15 bases between the two germline ends. CDR3 coding DNA: TGTGCCAGCAGCGTGACGACAGTCCTCACAGATACGCAGTATTTT. This sequence encodes CASSVTTVLTDTQYF.

The genes are TRBV24-1 and TRBJ2-1; D uncertain. Trimming cost V 2 bases and J 8 bases, with 9 bases left between them. The CDR3 is made up of 13 amino acids. Looked up from germline, CDR1 is KGHDR and CDR2 is SFDVKD. The chain's CDR3 is CATSDSSVHEQFF. The CDR3, as DNA: TGTGCCACCAGTGATTCCTCAGTCCATGAGCAGTTCTTC.

The genes are TRBV15 and TRBJ2-7; D is undetermined. V lost 0 bases to trimming and J lost 5 bases, with 8 bases between them. The CDR3 covers 13 residues. Germline CDR1 is LNHNV and CDR2 is YYDKDF (reference sequence). CDR3 protein: CATSRDYRDEQYF. As DNA, the CDR3 is TGTGCCACCAGCAGAGATTATCGGGACGAGCAGTACTTC.

This rearrangement joins TRBV12-3 or TRBV12-4 to TRBJ1-2; D unclear. Trimming left V 6 bases short and J 2 bases short, with 7 bases between. The CDR3 covers 12 residues. As DNA, the CDR3 is TGTGCCAGCAGCAACCGGAACTATGGCTACACCTTC. The encoded protein is CASSNRNYGYTF.